Listed below are T cell receptor beta chains from one sample, sequenced in a study of blood T cell repertoires in COVID-19. TCRdb's table, derived via immunoSEQ multiplex PCR, lists solely in-frame clones and lacks some. The table has 200,000 to 250,000 clones, around 85% seen once. The source material was peripheral blood. These TCRs come from a woman aged 30 to 39 who had recovered from COVID-19. The CDR3 runs from the conserved cysteine through the conserved F or W. The D gene is left open where the match is weak.

j_call d_call v_call cdr3_aa cdr3_nt
TRBJ2-5 - TRBV9 CASSSPPTETQYF TGTGCCAGCAGCTCCCCTCCTACGGAGACCCAGTACTTC
TRBJ2-1 TRBD1 TRBV6-5 CASSTDRVAYNEQFF TGTGCCAGCAGTACGGACAGGGTGGCCTACAATGAGCAGTTCTTC
TRBJ1-1 - TRBV7-6 CASSLNTLNTEAFF TGTGCCAGCAGCTTGAACACCCTTAACACTGAAGCTTTCTTT
TRBJ2-7 TRBD2 TRBV3-1/TRBV3-2 CASSRGGLAGKSEQYF TGTGCCAGCAGCCGTGGGGGACTAGCGGGCAAGAGCGAGCAGTACTTC
TRBJ2-1 TRBD2 TRBV7-9 CASNPPRGTIIQWEQFF TGTGCCAGCAATCCTCCCCGGGGGACTATTATACAATGGGAGCAGTTCTTC
TRBJ2-5 TRBD2 TRBV4-1 CASSQVAGGLQETQYF TGCGCCAGCAGCCAAGTAGCGGGGGGGCTCCAAGAGACCCAGTACTTC
TRBJ2-5 TRBD1 TRBV5-1 CASSSTGGWETQYF TGCGCCAGCAGCTCGACAGGGGGCTGGGAGACCCAGTACTTC
TRBJ2-3 - TRBV5-1 CASSFRDTRRTDTQYF TGCGCCAGCAGCTTCCGGGACACTCGAAGGACAGATACGCAGTATTTT
TRBJ1-2 TRBD1 TRBV5-1 CASSLGPQTGAGGYTF TGCGCCAGCAGCTTGGGACCCCAGACAGGGGCAGGTGGCTACACCTTC
TRBJ1-2 - TRBV6-5 CASSRGTQGNYGYTF TGTGCCAGCAGTAGAGGGACACAGGGAAACTATGGCTACACCTTC
TRBJ1-1 - TRBV28 CASSLQLNTEAFF TGTGCCAGCAGTTTACAGTTGAACACTGAAGCTTTCTTT
TRBJ2-3 - TRBV6-6 CASSSHRPSTDTQYF TGTGCCAGCTCGTCCCACAGACCTAGCACAGATACGCAGTATTTT
TRBJ1-1 - TRBV23-1 CASSHYTSRSSEAFF TGCGCCAGCAGTCACTACACATCCAGGTCCAGTGAAGCTTTCTTT